The 12 T cell receptor beta chains below were found in one sample sequenced in a study of cytomegalovirus exposure and HLA in healthy donors (dated by TCRdb to 2017 to 2019). Preparation of the library involved the immunoSEQ multiplex PCR assay. The multiplex PCR relied on a mix of 60 forward primers for TCR Vbeta segments and 13 reverse primers for TCR Jbeta segments. TCRdb retrieved this table from immuneACCESS and kept in-frame rearrangements only. Not all clones are present; in checked studies, unresolved V genes account for under half, and no reason is known for the remainder. The sample's table covers about 110,000 clones. 0.55% to 0.6% of the sample rests with the top ten. The sample taken for sequencing was PBMCs. The receptors were sampled from a man between 50 and 59 years old in good health and CMV-seronegative.

V usage is TRBV5-1 and J usage is TRBJ2-5; D unclear. CDR3 length: 12 amino acids. The ends were cut back, 5 bases at V and 5 bases at J, with 10 bases in the middle. From germline, CDR1 is SGHRS and CDR2 YFSETQ. The CDR3 region is CASRNERETQYF. CDR3 sequence (DNA): TGCGCCAGCAGAAACGAGAGGGAGACCCAGTACTTC. Full variable domain (rest looked up from reference TRBV5-1 and TRBJ2-5): KAGVTQTPRYLIKTRGQQVTLSCSPISGHRSVSWYQQTPGQGLQFLFEYFSETQRNKGNFPGRFSGRQFSNSRSEMNVSTLELGDSALYLCASRNERETQYFGPGTRLLVL.

Note on this clone: This specimen includes other DNA sequences encoding the same CDR3. The chain joins TRBV2 to TRBJ2-7; perhaps TRBD1 as D (5 bases). The CDR3 is 12 amino acids. The V gene's germline CDR1 is SNHLY and CDR2 FYNNEI. V was pared by 6 bases and J by 3 bases, with 9 bases between. The CDR3 region has the DNA TGTGCCAGCAGCGCTCAGGGCTACGAGCAGTACTTC. Translating gives CASSAQGYEQYF.

This sequence joins TRBV12-5 and TRBJ2-2; 10 bases fit TRBD2. The CDR3 spans 16 residues. V shed 3 bases, J shed 6 bases, and the junction held 7 bases outside the gene matches. Per germline, CDR1 LGHNT and CDR2 FRNRAP. The chain's CDR3 is CASGLTAGGPSGELFF. For the CDR3, the DNA is TGTGCTAGTGGTTTAACAGCGGGAGGGCCGTCCGGGGAGCTGTTTTTT.

Comment on this clone: Distinct nucleotide sequences in the sample also encode this CDR3. The V gene is TRBV4-3, the J gene TRBJ2-1, with D possibly being TRBD1 (6 bases). This CDR3 comprises 16 residues. The V end lost 0 bases, the J end lost 8 bases, and 17 bases lay between the germline ends. Per the germline V gene, CDR1 is LGHNA and CDR2 is YSLEER. The CDR3 region is CASSQDSGVGFYEQFF. The DNA for the CDR3 is TGCGCCAGCAGCCAAGATTCAGGGGTAGGTTTCTATGAGCAGTTCTTC.

The chain has TRBV7-8 and TRBJ2-7, with a tentative D call TRBD2 (6 bases). CDR3 length equals 15 residues. V dropped 2 bases and J dropped 3 bases, with 14 bases sitting between them. Germline V gives CDR1 SGHVS, CDR2 FQNEAQ. The CDR3 loop reads CASSLSAGQGYEQYF. The CDR3 region has the DNA TGTGCCAGCAGCTTATCGGCGGGGCAAGGCTACGAGCAGTACTTC.

The V and J genes are TRBV18 and TRBJ2-5, with D maybe TRBD1 (6 bases). Between the trimmed V and J ends, which lost 6 bases and 2 bases, there was a span of 16 bases. Germline-derived CDR1 and CDR2 are KGHSH and LQKENI. This CDR3 spans 15 amino acids. In DNA form, the CDR3 reads TGTGCCAGCTCTCCCTCCCGACAGGTACAAGAGACCCAGTACTTC. This encodes CASSPSRQVQETQYF.

Note on this clone: Because the CDR3's place on the DNA is in doubt, the DNA is left out and the CDR3 is given as listed by TCRdb. The chain links TRBV19 to TRBJ1-5; the D call TRBD1 from the table was never checked on the DNA. The CDR3 contains 14 residues when both ends are counted. Per the germline V gene, CDR1 is LNHDA and CDR2 is SQIVND (reference sequence). This CDR3 is CASSILAHNQPQHF.

J is TRBJ1-1 and V is TRBV18; D is undetermined. CDR1 and CDR2 (germline): KGHSH, LQKENI. The CDR3 covers 13 residues. V was trimmed by 5 bases and J by 3 bases, leaving 10 bases between them. CDR3: CASSWRKDTEAFF. The CDR3 nucleotides read TGTGCCAGCTCATGGAGAAAAGACACTGAAGCTTTCTTT. The entire variable domain, with the rest obtained from reference TRBV18 and TRBJ1-1, is as follows: NAGVMQNPRHLVRRRGQEARLRCSPMKGHSHVYWYRQLPEEGLKFMVYLQKENIIDESGMPKERFSAEFPKEGPSILRIQQVVRGDSAAYFCASSWRKDTEAFFGQGTRLTVV.

V and J are TRBV5-1 and TRBJ2-7; possibly TRBD1 for D (5 bases). V shed 0 bases and J shed 6 bases, with 13 bases lying between them. The CDR3 sequence is 14 residues long. Looked up from germline, CDR1 is SGHRS and CDR2 is YFSETQ. Written as DNA, the CDR3 is TGCGCCAGCAGCTTGGACAGGCCGATGGGCGAGCAGTACTTC. Protein sequence: CASSLDRPMGEQYF.

The chain joins TRBV5-1 to TRBJ2-7; perhaps TRBD2 as D (6 bases). The CDR3 extends over 13 amino acids. Trimming left V 4 bases short and J 4 bases short, with 12 bases between. Germline lookup yields CDR1 SGHRS and CDR2 YFSETQ. CDR3 loop: CASSPREIYEQYF. Here the CDR3 DNA reads TGCGCCAGCAGCCCCCGGGAGATTTACGAGCAGTACTTC.

The chain has TRBV15 and TRBJ2-3, with a weak D call TRBD1 (5 bases). Trimming stripped 2 bases from V and 2 bases from J, with 11 bases between. The CDR3 is 15 residues long. Germline values: CDR1 LNHNV, CDR2 YYDKDF (reference sequence). The CDR3, as DNA: TGTGCCACCAGCAGACTACAGGCAGCCACAGATACGCAGTATTTT. Its protein product is CATSRLQAATDTQYF.

This chain connects TRBV19 to TRBJ2-7; perhaps TRBD1 as D (6 bases). The CDR3 has 14 amino acids. The V gene lost 0 bases and the J gene lost 2 bases, with 8 bases spanning the gap. CDR1 is LNHDA, CDR2 SQIVND, per germline (reference sequence). The CDR3 coding sequence is TGTGCCAGTAGTATAGAAGCAGGGGCCTACGAGCAGTACTTC. This encodes CASSIEAGAYEQYF.